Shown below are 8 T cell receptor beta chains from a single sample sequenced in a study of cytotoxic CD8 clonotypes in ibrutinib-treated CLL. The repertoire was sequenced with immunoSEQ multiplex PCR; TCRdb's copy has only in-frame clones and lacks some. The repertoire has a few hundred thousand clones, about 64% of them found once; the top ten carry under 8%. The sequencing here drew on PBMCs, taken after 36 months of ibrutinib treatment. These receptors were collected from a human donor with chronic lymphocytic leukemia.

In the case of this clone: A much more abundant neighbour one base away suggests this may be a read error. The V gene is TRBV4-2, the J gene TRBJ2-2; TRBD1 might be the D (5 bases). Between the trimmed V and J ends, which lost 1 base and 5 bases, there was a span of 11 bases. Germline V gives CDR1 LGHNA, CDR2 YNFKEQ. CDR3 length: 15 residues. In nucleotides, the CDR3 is TGTGCCAGCAGCCAAGCCCCAGGGAAGACCGGGGAGCTGTTTTTT. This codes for CASSQAPGKTGELFF.

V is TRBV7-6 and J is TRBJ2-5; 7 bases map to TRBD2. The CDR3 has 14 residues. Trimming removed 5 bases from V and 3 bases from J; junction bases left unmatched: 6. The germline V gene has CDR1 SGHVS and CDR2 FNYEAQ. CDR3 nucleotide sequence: TGTGCCAGCAGCCCGGGACTAAGGAAAGAGACCCAGTACTTC. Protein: CASSPGLRKETQYF.

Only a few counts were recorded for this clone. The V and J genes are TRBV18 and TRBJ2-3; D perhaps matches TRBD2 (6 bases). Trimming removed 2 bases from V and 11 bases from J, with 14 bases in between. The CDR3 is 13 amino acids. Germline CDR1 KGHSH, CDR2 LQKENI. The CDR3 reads CASSPEWPGGQYF. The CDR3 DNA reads TGTGCCAGCTCACCAGAATGGCCCGGGGGGCAGTATTTT.

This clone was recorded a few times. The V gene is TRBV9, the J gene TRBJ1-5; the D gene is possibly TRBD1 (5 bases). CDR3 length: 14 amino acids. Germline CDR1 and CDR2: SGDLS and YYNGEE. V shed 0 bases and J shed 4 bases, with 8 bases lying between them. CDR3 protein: CASSVDGANQPQHF. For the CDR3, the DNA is TGTGCCAGCAGCGTAGACGGGGCGAATCAGCCCCAGCATTTT.

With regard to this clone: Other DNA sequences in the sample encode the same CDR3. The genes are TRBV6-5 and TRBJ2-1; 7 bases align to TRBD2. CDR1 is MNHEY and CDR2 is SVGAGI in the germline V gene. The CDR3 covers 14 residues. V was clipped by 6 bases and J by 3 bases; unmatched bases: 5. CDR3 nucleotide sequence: TGTGCCAGCAGCCCCGGGGGGAGCTACAATGAGCAGTTCTTC. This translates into CASSPGGSYNEQFF.

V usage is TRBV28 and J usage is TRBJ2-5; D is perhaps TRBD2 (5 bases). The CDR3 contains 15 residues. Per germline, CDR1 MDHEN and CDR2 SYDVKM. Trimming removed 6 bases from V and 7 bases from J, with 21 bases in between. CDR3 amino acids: CASSGRVLPVGTQYF. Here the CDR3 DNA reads TGTGCCAGCAGCGGGCGGGTGCTACCGGTTGGGACCCAGTACTTC.

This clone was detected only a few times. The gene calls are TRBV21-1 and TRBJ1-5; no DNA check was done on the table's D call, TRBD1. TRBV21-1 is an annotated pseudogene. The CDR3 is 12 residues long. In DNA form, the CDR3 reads TGTGCCAGCACCGACAGGGTTCAGCCCCAGCATTTT. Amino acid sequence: CASTDRVQPQHF.

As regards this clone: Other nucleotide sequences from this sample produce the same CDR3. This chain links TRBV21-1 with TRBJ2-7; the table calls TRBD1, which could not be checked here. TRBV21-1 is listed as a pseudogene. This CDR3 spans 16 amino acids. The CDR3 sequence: CASSSFVKGCKYEQYF. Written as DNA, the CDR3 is TGTGCCAGTAGCAGCTTTGTTAAGGGGTGCAAGTACGAGCAGTACTTC.